These T cell receptor beta chains were read from a single sample in a study of cytomegalovirus exposure and HLA in healthy donors. Sequencing was performed with immunoSEQ multiplex PCR; in TCRdb, only in-frame clones are kept and a portion is missing. This repertoire shows 110,000 to 150,000 clones, roughly 74% found once; its top ten account for 3.3%. Sequenced: PBMCs. These receptors originate from a man aged 40-50 years in good health and CMV-seronegative. Each CDR3 is given with its conserved first and last residue. D genes are given only for firm matches. Rows give clone size only sometimes, using once, few, many, or a class for an expanded clone.

size	V	J	D	DNA	CDR3
.	TRBV7-9	TRBJ2-3	.	TGTGCCAGCAGCTTAACTAGCCCAATAACAGATACGCAGTATTTT	CASSLTSPITDTQYF
.	TRBV5-5	TRBJ2-3	.	TGTGCCAGCAGCTTCCAAACAGGTGTCCCAGATACGCAGTATTTT	CASSFQTGVPDTQYF
few	TRBV30	TRBJ2-3	TRBD2	TGTGCCTGGGGCTATAGCGGGGGAGCCACAGATACGCAGTATTTT	CAWGYSGGATDTQYF
.	TRBV9	TRBJ2-3	.	TGTGCCAGCAGCGTACGGGCAGGGTACACAGATACGCAGTATTTT	CASSVRAGYTDTQYF
.	TRBV5-1	TRBJ2-3	.	TGCGCCAGCAGCCCCCCCGGAGGCGGCACAGATACGCAGTATTTT	CASSPPGGGTDTQYF
.	TRBV7-3	TRBJ1-6	.	TGTGCCAGCAGCTTACAGGGTCGGGCCTATAATTCACCCCTCCACTTT	CASSLQGRAYNSPLHF
few	TRBV30	TRBJ2-7	.	TGTGCCTCCGAGGAGAGTAGCTCGGGCGAGCAGTACTTC	CASEESSSGEQYF
.	TRBV5-1	TRBJ2-5	TRBD2	TGCGCCAGCAGCCTGGGGACTAGCTCGGAGACCCAGTACTTC	CASSLGTSSETQYF
.	TRBV5-6	TRBJ2-1	.	.	CASSTSGGRQFF
once	TRBV7-3	TRBJ1-1	TRBD1	TGTGCCAGCAGCCCTAGGGACAGGGGGAACGAAGCTTTCTTT	CASSPRDRGNEAFF
.	TRBV7-8	TRBJ2-4	TRBD2	TGTGCCAGCAGCTTAGTGGGGGACGGGAGGGCCAAAAACATTCAGTACTTC	CASSLVGDGRAKNIQYF
.	TRBV11-2	TRBJ1-4	.	TGTGCCAGCAGCTTAGATCCGGCTGACTACGGGGAAAAACTGTTTTTT	CASSLDPADYGEKLFF
.	TRBV21-1	TRBJ2-7	.	TGTGCCAGCAGCAAAGAAAGGACAGGGGAAGACGAGCAGTACTTC	CASSKERTGEDEQYF
.	TRBV6-1	TRBJ2-7	.	TGTGCCAGCAGTGAGGGCAGGGTTGACGAGCAGTACTTC	CASSEGRVDEQYF
.	TRBV7-9	TRBJ1-3	.	TGTGCCAGCAGCTCCGGTGGGAGGGATTATCATGGAAACACCATATATTTT	CASSSGGRDYHGNTIYF
.	TRBV5-4	TRBJ2-1	TRBD1	TGTGCCAGCAGCGTCCTCACCGGGACAGCTTACAATGAGCAGTTCTTC	CASSVLTGTAYNEQFF
.	TRBV7-9	TRBJ1-1	TRBD1	TGTGCCAGCAGGGAACTCTCGGACAGGGGCCGCGTGGAAGCTTTCTTT	CASRELSDRGRVEAFF
.	TRBV15	TRBJ2-1	.	TGTGCCACCAGCAGCGATCCCCTCGACAGGAACCATGAGCAGTTCTTC	CATSSDPLDRNHEQFF
few	TRBV2	TRBJ1-5	TRBD1	TGTGCCAGCAGTGTACAGGGGGCCAATCAGCCCCAGCATTTT	CASSVQGANQPQHF
.	TRBV2	TRBJ2-1	.	TGTGCCAGCAGTGAAGCAGAGGCAGCCTACAATGAGCAGTTCTTC	CASSEAEAAYNEQFF
.	TRBV11-1	TRBJ1-4	.	TGTGCCAGCAGCCGTAACAAGATAACTAATGAAAAACTGTTTTTT	CASSRNKITNEKLFF
few	TRBV29-1	TRBJ1-2	.	TGCAGCGTTGAGAGGGATAGCTATGGCTACACCTTC	CSVERDSYGYTF
.	TRBV18	TRBJ2-2	.	TGTGCCAGCTCACCACCAGAAGGGGGAACCGGGGAGCTGTTTTTT	CASSPPEGGTGELFF
.	TRBV5-1	TRBJ2-3	TRBD2	TGCGCCAGCAGCTCCCAGCCGGGGGGGGGAGATACGCAGTATTTT	CASSSQPGGGDTQYF
.	TRBV30	TRBJ1-2	.	TGTGCCCCCGGGAGGCCTTGGTACAGATTTAACTATGGCTACACCTTC	CAPGRPWYRFNYGYTF
once	TRBV21-1	TRBJ2-5	.	TGTGCCAGCAGCAAACCCGAGCGGGGGAACCAAGAGACCCAGTACTTC	CASSKPERGNQETQYF
.	TRBV10-3	TRBJ2-3	TRBD2	TGTGCCATCCATGAAGCGGGGGCTAGCACAGATACGCAGTATTTT	CAIHEAGASTDTQYF
.	TRBV19	TRBJ1-1	TRBD1	TGTGCCAGTAGTATCAACGAGGGGGCAGACACTGAAGCTTTCTTT	CASSINEGADTEAFF
once	TRBV4-1	TRBJ1-2	.	TGCGCCAGCAGCTCACCCGGGGGGGACTATGGCTACACCTTC	CASSSPGGDYGYTF
.	TRBV19	TRBJ1-5	.	TGTGCCAGTAATTTAAATAGCAATCAGCCCCAGCATTTT	CASNLNSNQPQHF
.	TRBV14	TRBJ1-2	.	TGTGCCAGCAGCCAAGATTGGGGCAGGGGTAGGGATGGCTACACCTTC	CASSQDWGRGRDGYTF
.	TRBV27	TRBJ1-6	TRBD1	TGTGCCAGCAGTTTCAGCGGACAGGGGGCGAACTATTCACCCCTCCACTTT	CASSFSGQGANYSPLHF
.	TRBV5-4	TRBJ2-3	.	TGTGCCAGCAGCTTGGACAGCAGCACAGATACGCAGTATTTT	CASSLDSSTDTQYF
.	TRBV27	TRBJ1-4	TRBD1	TGTGCCAGCAGCCCACAGGGGGATGAAAAACTGTTTTTT	CASSPQGDEKLFF
few	TRBV5-5	TRBJ2-7	.	TGTGCCAGCAGACGCACCAGGGGCCCCTACGAGCAGTACTTC	CASRRTRGPYEQYF
.	TRBV6-1	TRBJ1-5	.	TGTGCCAGTAGACAGCAGGAAAATCAGCCCCAGCATTTT	CASRQQENQPQHF
few	TRBV9	TRBJ1-2	.	TGTGCCAGCAGCGTAGCACCTGGGACACCGTATGGCTACACCTTC	CASSVAPGTPYGYTF
.	TRBV5-6	TRBJ2-7	.	TGTGCCAGCAGTGGACTTAGGAGCTCCTACGAGCAGTACTTC	CASSGLRSSYEQYF
.	TRBV7-8	TRBJ1-3	TRBD1	TGTGCCAGCAGTTCACAGGGGAACACCATATATTTT	CASSSQGNTIYF
.	TRBV7-7	TRBJ2-2	.	TGTGCCAGCAGCTCCGAAGCCCGGTCCCCCGGGGAGCTGTTTTTT	CASSSEARSPGELFF
.	TRBV5-4	TRBJ2-5	.	TGTGCCAGCAGCTTGGACGGAGAGACCCAGTACTTC	CASSLDGETQYF